The sample holds a few counts of the clone carrying this T cell receptor (beta chain). The V end was cut by 6 bases, the J end by 0 bases, with 13 bases between. The germline V gene has CDR1 SNHLY and CDR2 FYNNEI. CDR3 size: 15 residues. The data stem from a study of T cells after yellow fever vaccination. From the 5' RACE reads, TCRdb called clonotypes with MiXCR, one entry per CDR3 protein. The sample consists of 340,000 or so distinct CDR3 sequences, approximately 13% of them appearing once. The chain recombines TRBV2 with TRBJ2-3, with D maybe TRBD1 (5 bases). Sequencing used CD4+ T cells sorted from PBMCs, obtained 15 days after the yellow fever booster vaccination. This sequence originates from a man aged 18 to 30 who received the YFV17D yellow fever vaccine. CDR3 in amino acids: CASRGQPSSTDTQYF. CDR3 nucleotide sequence: TGTGCCAGCAGGGGGCAGCCTTCTAGCACAGATACGCAGTATTTT.